The 7 T cell receptor beta chains below all came from one sample that was sequenced in a study of blood T cells in healthy people across ages. Then a second PCR, running roughly 7 to 11 cycles, was carried out with a sample-barcoded 5' primer and a J-beta primer mix. MiXCR, run by TCRdb on the 5' RACE reads, gives a single entry per CDR3 protein. Here the sample spans hundreds of thousands of distinct CDR3 sequences, roughly 50% being singletons. The specimen sequenced was blood. These receptors came from a man older than 75 in good health.

The rearrangement joins TRBV6-1 to TRBJ2-4, with a possible D match to TRBD1 (6 bases). The assigned J gene may be wrong: the sequence end matches TRBJ2-7 better. Germline lookup yields CDR1 MNHNS and CDR2 SASEGT. The CDR3 covers 12 residues. This CDR3 is CASKWGRGEQYF. The CDR3 nucleotides are TGTGCCAGCAAGTGGGGCAGGGGCGAGCAGTACTTC.

This clonotype was seen a few times. The CDR3, as DNA: TGCGCCAGCAGCTTGAGGCAGGGGGCCTTGGTACAGTTCTTC. The encoded protein is CASSLRQGALVQFF. This rearrangement joins TRBV5-1 to TRBJ2-1, with 8 bases lining up with TRBD1. V gave up 1 base and J gave up 13 bases; unmatched junction bases: 10. The CDR3 has 14 amino acids. Per germline, CDR1 SGHRS and CDR2 YFSETQ.

V usage is TRBV29-1 and J usage is TRBJ1-2, with 10 nucleotides matching TRBD1. The J segment lost 7 bases and the V segment lost 7 bases, leaving 3 bases of the junction unmatched. In germline, CDR1 is SQVTM, CDR2 ANQGSEA. CDR3 length: 11 residues. The CDR3 nucleotides read TGCAGCGGGACAGGGGGGTTTGGCTACACCTTC. Amino acids: CSGTGGFGYTF.

Only a few counts were recorded for this clonotype. V gene TRBV3-1 combines with J gene TRBJ2-7, with TRBD2 matching 7 bases. From germline, CDR1 is LGHDT and CDR2 YNNKEL (reference sequence). The CDR3 length is 14 residues. Trimming took 4 bases from V and 5 from J; bases not matched to a gene: 8. The CDR3 region is CASSLWTRSHEQYF. The CDR3 DNA reads TGTGCCAGCAGCCTGTGGACTAGAAGCCACGAGCAGTACTTC.

In this sample, this clonotype turned up a few times. The chain has TRBV20-1 and TRBJ1-2, with D possibly matching TRBD1 (6 bases). The CDR3 totals 15 residues. V was clipped by 3 bases and J by 3 bases, with 17 bases between them. The germline V gene encodes CDR1 DFQATT and CDR2 SNEGSKA (reference sequence). Here the CDR3 reads CSARWAGAGHYGYTF. Here the CDR3 DNA reads TGCAGTGCTAGGTGGGCGGGGGCAGGGCACTATGGCTACACCTTC.

The rearrangement links TRBV5-5 to TRBJ1-5; 7 bases fit TRBD1. The germline CDR1 and CDR2 sequences are SGHKS and YYEKEE (reference sequence). The CDR3 is 16 amino acids. With 4 bases clipped from V and 0 bases from J, the junction kept 7 bases outside the gene matches. DNA for the CDR3: TGTGCCAGCAGCCCCGGACAGGTGGGTAGCAATCAGCCCCAGCATTTT. Translating gives CASSPGQVGSNQPQHF.

The rearrangement links TRBV9 to TRBJ2-5; TRBD2 matches at 12 bases. The CDR3 length is 17 residues. Germline V gives CDR1 SGDLS, CDR2 YYNGEE. V lost 2 bases, J lost 1 base, and 6 bases stayed unmatched. The CDR3 nucleotides are TGTGCCAGCAGCGTGGATACTAGCGGGGGGCTCCAAGAGACCCAGTACTTC. Translated: CASSVDTSGGLQETQYF.